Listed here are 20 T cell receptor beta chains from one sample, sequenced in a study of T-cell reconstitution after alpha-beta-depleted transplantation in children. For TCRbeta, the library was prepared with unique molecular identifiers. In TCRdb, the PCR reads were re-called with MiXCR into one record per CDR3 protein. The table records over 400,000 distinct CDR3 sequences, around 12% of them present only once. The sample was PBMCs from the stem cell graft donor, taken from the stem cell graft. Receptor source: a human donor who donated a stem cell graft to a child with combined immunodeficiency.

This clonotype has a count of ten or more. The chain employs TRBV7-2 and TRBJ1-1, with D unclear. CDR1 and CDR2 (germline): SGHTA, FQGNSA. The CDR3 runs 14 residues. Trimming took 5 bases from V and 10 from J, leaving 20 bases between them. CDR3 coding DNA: TGTGCCAGCAGCCTAAGGCACATAGGGAACGGAGCTTTCTTT. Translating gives CASSLRHIGNGAFF.

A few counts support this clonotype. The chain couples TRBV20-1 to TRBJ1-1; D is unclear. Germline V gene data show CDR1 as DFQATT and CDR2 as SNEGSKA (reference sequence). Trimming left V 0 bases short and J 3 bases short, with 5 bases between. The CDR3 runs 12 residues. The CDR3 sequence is CSARETDTEAFF. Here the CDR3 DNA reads TGCAGTGCTAGAGAGACGGACACTGAAGCTTTCTTT.

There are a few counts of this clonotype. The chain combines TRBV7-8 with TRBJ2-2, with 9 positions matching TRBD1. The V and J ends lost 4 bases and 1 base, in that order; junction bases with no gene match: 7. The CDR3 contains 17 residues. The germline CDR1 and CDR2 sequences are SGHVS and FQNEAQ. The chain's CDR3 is CASSSRGTGRNTGELFF. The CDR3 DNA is TGTGCCAGCAGCTCGAGAGGGACAGGGAGGAACACCGGGGAGCTGTTTTTT.

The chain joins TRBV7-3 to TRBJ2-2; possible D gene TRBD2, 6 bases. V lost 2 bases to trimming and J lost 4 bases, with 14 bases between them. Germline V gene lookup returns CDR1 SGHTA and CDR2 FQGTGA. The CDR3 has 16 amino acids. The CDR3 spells CASSLGRAGPTGELFF. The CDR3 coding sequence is TGTGCCAGCAGCTTAGGGCGAGCGGGTCCCACCGGGGAGCTGTTTTTT.

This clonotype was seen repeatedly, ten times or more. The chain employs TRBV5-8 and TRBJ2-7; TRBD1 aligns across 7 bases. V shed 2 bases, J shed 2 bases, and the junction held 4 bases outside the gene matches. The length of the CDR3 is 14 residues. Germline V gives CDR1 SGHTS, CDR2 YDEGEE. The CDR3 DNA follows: TGTGCCAGCAGCTTCGGAGGACAGGCCTACGAGCAGTACTTC. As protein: CASSFGGQAYEQYF.

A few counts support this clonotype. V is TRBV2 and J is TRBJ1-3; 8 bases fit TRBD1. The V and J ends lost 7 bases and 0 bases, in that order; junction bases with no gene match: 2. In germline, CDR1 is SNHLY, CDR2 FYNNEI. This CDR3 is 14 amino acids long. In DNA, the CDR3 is TGTGCCAGCAAAACAGGGGGCTCTGGAAACACCATATATTTT. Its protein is CASKTGGSGNTIYF.

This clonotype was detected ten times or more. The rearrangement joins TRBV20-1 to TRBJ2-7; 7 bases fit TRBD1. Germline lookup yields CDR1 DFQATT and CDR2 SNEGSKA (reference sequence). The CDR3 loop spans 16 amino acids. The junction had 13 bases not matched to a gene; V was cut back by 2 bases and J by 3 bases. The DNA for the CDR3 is TGCAGTGCTAGAACGGTGGGGGCAGGGGGAGTCTACGAGCAGTACTTC. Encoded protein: CSARTVGAGGVYEQYF.

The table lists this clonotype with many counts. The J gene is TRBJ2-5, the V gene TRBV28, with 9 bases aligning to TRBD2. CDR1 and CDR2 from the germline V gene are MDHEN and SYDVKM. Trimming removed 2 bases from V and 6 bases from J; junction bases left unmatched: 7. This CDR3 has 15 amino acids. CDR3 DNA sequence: TGTGCCAGCAGTTTACCTAGCGGGGAACCGAAGACCCAGTACTTC. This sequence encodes CASSLPSGEPKTQYF. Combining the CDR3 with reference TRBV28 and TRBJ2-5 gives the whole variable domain DVKVTQSSRYLVKRTGEKVFLECVQDMDHENMFWYRQDPGLGLRLIYFSYDVKMKEKGDIPEGYSVSREKKERFSLILESASTNQTSMYLCASSLPSGEPKTQYFGPGTRLLVL.

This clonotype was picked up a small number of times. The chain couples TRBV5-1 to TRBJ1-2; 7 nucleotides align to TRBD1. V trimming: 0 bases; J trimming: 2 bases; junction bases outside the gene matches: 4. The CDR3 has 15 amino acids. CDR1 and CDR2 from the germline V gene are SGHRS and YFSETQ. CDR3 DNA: TGCGCCAGCAGCTTGGTTCCGGGACAGAACTATGGCTACACCTTC. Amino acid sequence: CASSLVPGQNYGYTF.

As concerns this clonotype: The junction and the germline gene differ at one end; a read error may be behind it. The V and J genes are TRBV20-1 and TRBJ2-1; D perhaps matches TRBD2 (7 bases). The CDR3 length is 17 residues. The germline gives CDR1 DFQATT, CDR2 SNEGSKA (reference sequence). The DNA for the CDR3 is TGCTGTGCCCCAAGGGGGGGACCCTGGGTATCCTACAATGAGCAGTTCTTC. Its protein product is CCAPRGGPWVSYNEQFF.

CDR3 nucleotide sequence: TGTGCCAGCAGTCAGCTCTGGGGTAACTATGGCTACACCTTC. Translation gives CASSQLWGNYGYTF. The genes are TRBV27 and TRBJ1-2; the D is unclear. V lost 5 bases and J lost 1, with 11 bases in between. The CDR3 sequence is 14 residues long. The germline V gene has CDR1 MNHEY and CDR2 SMNVEV (reference sequence).

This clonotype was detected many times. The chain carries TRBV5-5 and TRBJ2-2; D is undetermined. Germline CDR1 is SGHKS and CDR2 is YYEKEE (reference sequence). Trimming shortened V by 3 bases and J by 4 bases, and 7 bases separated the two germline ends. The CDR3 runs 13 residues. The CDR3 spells CASSSGVTGELFF. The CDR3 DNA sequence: TGTGCCAGCAGCTCCGGTGTCACCGGGGAGCTGTTTTTT.

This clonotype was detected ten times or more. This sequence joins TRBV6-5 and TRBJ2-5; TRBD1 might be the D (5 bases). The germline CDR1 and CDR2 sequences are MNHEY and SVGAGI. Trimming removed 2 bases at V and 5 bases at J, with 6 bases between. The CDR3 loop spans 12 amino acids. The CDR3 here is CASSYAGETQYF. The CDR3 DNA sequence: TGTGCCAGCAGTTACGCAGGGGAGACCCAGTACTTC.

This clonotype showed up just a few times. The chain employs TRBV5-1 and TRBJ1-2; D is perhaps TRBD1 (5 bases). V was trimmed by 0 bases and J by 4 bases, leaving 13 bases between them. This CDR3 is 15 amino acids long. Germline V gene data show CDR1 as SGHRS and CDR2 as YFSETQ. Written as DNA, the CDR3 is TGCGCCAGCAGCTTGGCAGGGACGGATGTCTATGGCTACACCTTC. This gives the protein CASSLAGTDVYGYTF.

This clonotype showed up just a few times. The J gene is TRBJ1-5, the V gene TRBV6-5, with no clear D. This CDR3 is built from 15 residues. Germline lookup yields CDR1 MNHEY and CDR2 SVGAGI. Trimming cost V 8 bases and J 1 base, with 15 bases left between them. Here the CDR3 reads CASQKGSMSNQPQHF. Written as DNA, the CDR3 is TGTGCCAGCCAGAAGGGCTCGATGAGCAATCAGCCCCAGCATTTT.

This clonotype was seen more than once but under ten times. CDR3: CASSLPDRGSKQFF. CDR3 nucleotides: TGTGCCAGCAGTTTACCGGACAGGGGGTCTAAGCAGTTCTTC. The rearrangement joins TRBV6-5 to TRBJ2-1, with 10 positions matching TRBD1. V shed 4 bases and J 11 bases; nucleotides not matched to a gene: 8. Germline-derived CDR1 and CDR2 are MNHEY and SVGAGI. There are 14 residues in the CDR3.

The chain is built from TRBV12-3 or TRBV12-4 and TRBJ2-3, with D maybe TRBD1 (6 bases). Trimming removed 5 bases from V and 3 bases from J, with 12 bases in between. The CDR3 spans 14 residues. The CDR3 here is CASSNRERTDTQYF. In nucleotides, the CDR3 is TGTGCCAGCAGTAACAGGGAGCGAACAGATACGCAGTATTTT.

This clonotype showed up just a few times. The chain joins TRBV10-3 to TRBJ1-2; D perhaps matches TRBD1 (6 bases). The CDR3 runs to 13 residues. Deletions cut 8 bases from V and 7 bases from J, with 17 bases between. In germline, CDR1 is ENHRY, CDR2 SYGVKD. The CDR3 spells CAIARGEVGGYTF. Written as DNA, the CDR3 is TGTGCCATCGCCAGGGGAGAGGTTGGTGGCTACACCTTC.

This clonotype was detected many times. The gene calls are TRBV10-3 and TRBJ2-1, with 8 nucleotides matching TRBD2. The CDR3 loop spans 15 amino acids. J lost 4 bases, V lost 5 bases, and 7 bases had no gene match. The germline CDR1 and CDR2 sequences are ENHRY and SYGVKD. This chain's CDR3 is CAISPSGGLYNEQFF. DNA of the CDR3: TGTGCCATCAGTCCAAGCGGGGGCCTTTACAATGAGCAGTTCTTC.

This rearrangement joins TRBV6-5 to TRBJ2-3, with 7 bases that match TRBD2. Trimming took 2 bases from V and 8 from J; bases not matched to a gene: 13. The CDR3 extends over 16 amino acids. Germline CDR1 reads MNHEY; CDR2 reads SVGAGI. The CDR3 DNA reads TGTGCCAGCAGTTACGGGGTAGCGGGTCCCGGTGGTACGCAGTATTTT. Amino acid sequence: CASSYGVAGPGGTQYF.